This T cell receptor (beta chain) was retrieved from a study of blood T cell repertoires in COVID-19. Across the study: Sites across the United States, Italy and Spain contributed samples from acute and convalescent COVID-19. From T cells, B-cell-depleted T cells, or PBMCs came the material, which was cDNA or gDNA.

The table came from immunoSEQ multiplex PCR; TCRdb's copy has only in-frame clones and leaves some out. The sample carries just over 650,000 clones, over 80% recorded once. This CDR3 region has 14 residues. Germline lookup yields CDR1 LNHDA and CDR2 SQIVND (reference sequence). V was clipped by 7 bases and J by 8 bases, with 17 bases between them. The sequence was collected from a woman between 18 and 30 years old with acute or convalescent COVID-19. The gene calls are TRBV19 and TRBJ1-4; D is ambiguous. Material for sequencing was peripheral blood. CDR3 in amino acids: CASTPPHVPEKLFF. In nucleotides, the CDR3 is TGTGCCAGTACTCCCCCACACGTTCCGGAAAAACTGTTTTTT.